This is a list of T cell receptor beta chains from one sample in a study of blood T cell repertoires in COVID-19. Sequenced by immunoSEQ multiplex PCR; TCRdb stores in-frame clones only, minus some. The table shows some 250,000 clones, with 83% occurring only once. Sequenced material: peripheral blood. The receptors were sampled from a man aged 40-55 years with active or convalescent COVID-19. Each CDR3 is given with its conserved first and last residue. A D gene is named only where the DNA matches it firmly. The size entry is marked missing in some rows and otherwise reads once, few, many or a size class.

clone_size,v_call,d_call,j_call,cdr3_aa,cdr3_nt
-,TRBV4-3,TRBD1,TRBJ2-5,CASSQVRGPRETQYF,TGCGCCAGCAGCCAAGTGAGGGGGCCGAGAGAGACCCAGTACTTC
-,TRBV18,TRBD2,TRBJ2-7,CASSPLGASGSSYEQYF,TGTGCCAGCTCACCACTTGGAGCTAGCGGGAGCTCCTACGAGCAGTACTTC
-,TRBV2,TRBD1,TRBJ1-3,CASSPDRGLSGNTIYF,TGTGCCAGCAGTCCGGACAGGGGCCTTTCTGGAAACACCATATATTTT
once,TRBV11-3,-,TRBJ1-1,CASSLDGIGTMNTEAFF,TGTGCCAGCAGCTTAGATGGGATAGGGACTATGAACACTGAAGCTTTCTTT
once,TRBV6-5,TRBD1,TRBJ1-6,CASRGQSNSPLHF,TGTGCCAGCAGGGGACAGTCGAATTCACCCCTCCACTTT
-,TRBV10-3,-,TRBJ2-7,CAISPTGYYEQYF,TGTGCCATCAGCCCCACAGGCTACTACGAGCAGTACTTC
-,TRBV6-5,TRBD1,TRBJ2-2,CARPPGQGNGELFF,TGTGCCAGACCCCCGGGACAGGGGAACGGGGAGCTGTTTTTT
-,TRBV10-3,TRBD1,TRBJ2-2,CAISEGQGAAGELFF,TGTGCCATCAGTGAGGGTCAGGGGGCCGCCGGGGAGCTGTTTTTT
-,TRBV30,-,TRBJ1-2,CAWSVRPGTVSGYTF,TGTGCCTGGAGTGTACGTCCGGGGACTGTAAGTGGCTACACCTTC
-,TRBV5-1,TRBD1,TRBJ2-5,CASSSGTGQETQYF,TGCGCCAGCAGCTCCGGGACAGGGCAAGAGACCCAGTACTTC
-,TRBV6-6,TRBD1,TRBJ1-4,CASSYTRGSNEKLFF,TGTGCCAGCAGTTACACCAGGGGGAGTAATGAAAAACTGTTTTTT
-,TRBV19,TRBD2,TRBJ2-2,CASKEGSGNAGELFF,TGTGCCAGTAAGGAGGGGAGCGGGAATGCCGGGGAGCTGTTTTTT
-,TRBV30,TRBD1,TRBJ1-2,CAWSVQGTGVDYTF,TGTGCCTGGAGTGTACAGGGGACAGGGGTGGACTACACCTTC
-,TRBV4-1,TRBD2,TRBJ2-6,CASSQRLAVGANVLTF,TGCGCCAGCAGCCAACGGCTAGCGGTTGGGGCCAACGTCCTGACTTTC
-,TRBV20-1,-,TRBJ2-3,CSASVSLRDTQYF,TGCAGTGCTAGTGTCAGTCTGAGGGATACGCAGTATTTT